This T cell receptor beta chain was profiled in a study of response to subunit inactivated influenza vaccine. This clonotype was recorded a few times. MiXCR, run by TCRdb on the RT-PCR reads, gives a single entry per CDR3 protein. The repertoire holds under 200,000 distinct CDR3 sequences, with over 9.5% as singletons. Germline V CDR1 and CDR2: SGHAT, FQNNGV. The length of the CDR3 is 16 residues. Losses at the gene ends were 5 bases for V and 5 bases for J; bases not matched to a gene: 9. These data were also reused for a study on T cells expressing NK-cell markers. Per that paper: It was by 5'RACE template switching with UMIs that TCR beta cDNA was made. From sorted CD3+CD56+NKG2C+, CD3+CD56+NKG2C- and CD3+CD56-NKG2C+ T cells came the TCR beta repertoires. Several experiments confined sorting to alpha-beta TCR T cells with an anti-gamma-delta TCR antibody. Each of six donors carried dominant NKG2C+ clonotypes accounting for about 1.0-8% of CD8+ T cells. The leading position in the CD3+CD56-NKG2C+ fraction of a handful of donors also went to these clonotypes.

Material: CD8+ T cells sorted from PBMCs, obtained 11 to 12 days after vaccination. The V and J genes are TRBV11-2 and TRBJ2-1; 10 nucleotides align to TRBD2. The TCR sequence derives from a man aged 50 to 59 who received an inactivated influenza vaccine. The CDR3 protein is CASSDELAGLNNEQFF. The CDR3 bases are TGTGCCAGCAGCGACGAACTAGCGGGGTTGAACAATGAGCAGTTCTTC.